This T cell receptor (beta chain) was profiled in a study of memory CD4+ T cells and cytomegalovirus serostatus. Study information: Donors were healthy Belgian adults, fewer than ten CMV seropositive and about two dozen seronegative.

Findings of the study overall: CD4+ memory repertoires contained about two fifths of the 164 reported CMV TCRbeta sequences.

Single viable CD3+CD4+CD8-CD45RO+ cells were sorted as the memory CD4+ T cells. CMV serostatus came from serum IgG against pp150, pp28, p38, p52. Total CD4+ T cells were enriched by CD4 positive selection. Comment on this clone: Antigen specificity is unknown.

Libraries were prepared by immunoSEQ multiplex PCR; TCRdb keeps only in-frame clonotypes and omits some of them. Here the sample spans about 53,000 clones, roughly 78% being singletons. CDR1 SGHAT and CDR2 FQNNGV come from the germline V gene. The CDR3 runs 15 residues. Trimming took off 8 bases at V and 2 bases at J, with 18 bases between the two ends. The origin of this receptor is an adult in good health and CMV-seronegative. The chain couples TRBV11-2 to TRBJ1-1, with D possibly TRBD1 on 6 matching bases. The sequenced sample consisted of memory CD4+ T cells from blood. The CDR3 bases are TGTGCCAGCTTGGATCTAGGGGGGCGAAACACTGAAGCTTTCTTT. Translation gives CASLDLGGRNTEAFF.